This record looks at one T cell receptor (beta chain) sequence and its context. Its matching antigen is unknown. The table came from immunoSEQ multiplex PCR; TCRdb's copy has only in-frame clones and leaves some out. This sample carries more than 1.2 million clones, approximately 98.5% of them seen once, and the ten largest clones take about 0.4%. This entry is derived from a study of shared clonotypes between healthy human individuals. Whole-study context: Three CD4 naive, three CD4 memory, two CD8 naive and one CD8 memory plate were used per donor. The study's findings and limits: Only blood was sampled, and tissue TCR repertoires likely differ from blood ones. Generation of non-shared clonotypes was less probable than generation of clonotypes shared by all four donors.

The CDR3 spans 14 residues. From germline, CDR1 is SGHTA and CDR2 FQGNSA. The ends were cut back, 3 bases at V and 8 bases at J, with 14 bases in the middle. The chain has TRBV7-2 and TRBJ1-3; a weak D match, TRBD1 (5 bases). The source of this sequence is a man between 25 and 39 years old in good health. Sequencing was performed on naive CD4+ T cells sorted from blood. The subset denotes: CD45RA+ positively selected. The CDR3: CASSLPGGGDTIYF. DNA of the CDR3: TGTGCCAGCAGCTTGCCAGGTGGGGGGGACACCATATATTTT. Drawing the rest from reference TRBV7-2 and TRBJ1-3, the complete variable domain is GAGVSQSPSNKVTEKGKDVELRCDPISGHTALYWYRQSLGQGLEFLIYFQGNSAPDKSGLPSDRFSAERTGGSVSTLTIQRTQQEDSAVYLCASSLPGGGDTIYFGEGSWLTVV.